Below, 23 T cell receptor beta chains from the same sample are listed, as sequenced in a study of T-cell reconstitution after alpha-beta-depleted transplantation in children (dated by TCRdb to between 2015 and 2016). Reading the label with the study, this specimen's treatment or condition is: allogeneic hematopoietic cell transplantation with graft depleted of TCRalphabeta T cells and CD19 B cells. Library preparation employed PCR. For sequencing, an Illumina HiSeq 2500 was employed. To normalize quantification of the TCRbeta repertoire, the TCR libraries were built with molecular barcoding that relied on unique molecular identifiers. The public reads were reanalyzed by TCRdb: fastp trimming at Q25, MiXCR alignment, in-frame beta chains only. CDR3 protein duplicates are merged, each entry listing the most common genes and DNA. The sample has approximately 800,000 distinct CDR3 sequences on record, roughly 15% of them singletons. The biggest ten clones account for about 5% of the sample.

The source material was PBMCs, mostly from graft donor cells, sampled 360 days after TCRalphabeta/CD19-depleted stem cell transplant. Source of these receptors: a male patient between 10 and 17 years old who had a stem cell transplant for acute lymphoblastic leukemia, so the T cells may come from the graft donor.

This clonotype appeared a few times. The chain couples TRBV20-1 to TRBJ2-3; 13 bases are a match to TRBD2. The trim removed 1 base at V and 3 bases at J, leaving 10 bases unmatched. Per germline, CDR1 DFQATT and CDR2 SNEGSKA (reference sequence). The CDR3 length is 18 residues. Here the CDR3 reads CSARAAGGLAGITDTQYF. As DNA, the CDR3 is TGCAGTGCTAGAGCAGCAGGGGGACTAGCGGGAATAACAGATACGCAGTATTTT.

This clonotype was detected a few times. The V gene is TRBV12-3 or TRBV12-4, the J gene TRBJ2-2, with 8 positions matching TRBD1. With V trimmed by 6 bases and J by 6 bases, 9 bases remained unmatched. The CDR3 spans 15 residues. Written as DNA, the CDR3 is TGTGCCAGCAGACGAGGACAGGGAAGGGCCGGGGAGCTGTTTTTT. Its protein product is CASRRGQGRAGELFF.

The rearrangement links TRBV6-1 to TRBJ2-7; D remains ambiguous. The V and J ends lost 6 bases and 3 bases respectively, with 18 bases between them. Germline CDR1 is MNHNS and CDR2 is SASEGT. The CDR3 is 15 residues long. The CDR3 DNA reads TGTGCCAGCAGGAGGTCGGACCCCGGCCGCTACGAGCAGTACTTC. Protein product: CASRRSDPGRYEQYF.

J is TRBJ2-1 and V is TRBV6-2 or TRBV6-3; TRBD2 is a possible D gene (5 bases). The V gene's germline CDR1 is MNHEY and CDR2 SVGEGT. This CDR3 is 15 amino acids long. The V end was cut by 2 bases, the J end by 2 bases, with 10 bases between. The CDR3 sequence is CASSYGENPYNEQFF. CDR3 DNA: TGTGCCAGCAGTTACGGGGAGAACCCCTACAATGAGCAGTTCTTC.

This clonotype was counted a few times. The chain carries TRBV7-9 and TRBJ1-2; D may be TRBD1 (6 bases). The CDR3 extends over 12 amino acids. The germline gives CDR1 SEHNR, CDR2 FQNEAQ (reference sequence). Trimming left V 5 bases short and J 7 bases short, with 11 bases between. The CDR3, as DNA: TGTGCCAGCAGCGCCCAGGGGAGTGGCTACACCTTC. Its translation is CASSAQGSGYTF.

CDR3 nucleotide sequence: TGCGCCAGCAGCCAAGTGGGACTAGCGGGAGACGGGGAGCTGTTTTTT. It encodes CASSQVGLAGDGELFF. This rearrangement joins TRBV4-1 to TRBJ2-2, with 14 bases matching TRBD2. Germline V gives CDR1 MGHRA, CDR2 YSYEKL. The CDR3 spans 16 residues. V gave up 1 base and J gave up 7 bases; unmatched junction bases: 2.

This clonotype was seen a handful of times. The chain couples TRBV6-1 to TRBJ2-1; 12 bases line up with TRBD1. Germline CDR1 MNHNS, CDR2 SASEGT. Trimming cost V 5 bases and J 8 bases; bases outside gene matches: 7. The CDR3 contains 15 residues. CDR3 sequence (DNA): TGTGCCAGCAGTAAACCCGGGACAGGGGGCTATGAGCAGTTCTTC. Its translation: CASSKPGTGGYEQFF.

This clonotype was found a few times. J is TRBJ2-1 and V is TRBV24-1; 11 bases fit TRBD2. V shed 5 bases, J shed 6 bases, and the junction held 14 bases outside the gene matches. The germline V gene encodes CDR1 KGHDR and CDR2 SFDVKD. The CDR3 is 18 residues long. The CDR3 is CATSGILGLAGGGNEQFF. CDR3 nucleotides: TGTGCCACCAGTGGGATCCTGGGGCTAGCGGGAGGCGGCAATGAGCAGTTCTTC.

The chain employs TRBV7-9 and TRBJ2-1, with a possible D match to TRBD2 (5 bases). The CDR3 loop spans 16 amino acids. The germline V gene encodes CDR1 SEHNR and CDR2 FQNEAQ (reference sequence). V was shortened by 1 base and J by 5 bases, with 15 bases between the two germline ends. In DNA, the CDR3 is TGTGCCAGCAGCTTAGGGACTTTCGCCCCTCACAATGAGCAGTTCTTC. Its protein is CASSLGTFAPHNEQFF. The full variable domain, rest sourced from reference TRBV7-9 and TRBJ2-1, is DTGVSQNPRHKITKRGQNVTFRCDPISEHNRLYWYRQTLGQGPEFLTYFQNEAQLEKSRLLSDRFSAERPKGSFSTLEIQRTEQGDSAMYLCASSLGTFAPHNEQFFGPGTRLTVL.

This clonotype appeared a few times. The gene calls are TRBV29-1 and TRBJ2-3, with TRBD2 identical over 8 bases. The germline gives CDR1 SQVTM, CDR2 ANQGSEA. The CDR3 is made up of 15 amino acids. The V and J ends lost 4 bases and 3 bases, in that order; junction bases with no gene match: 9. The CDR3 nucleotides are TGCAGCGTTGCCCGACTCGGGAGGGCTACAGATACGCAGTATTTT. Protein sequence: CSVARLGRATDTQYF.

The chain employs TRBV29-1 and TRBJ2-5, with D possibly TRBD2 on 6 matching bases. Germline CDR1 SQVTM, CDR2 ANQGSEA. V was shortened by 5 bases and J by 0 bases, with 19 bases between the two germline ends. The CDR3 consists of 16 residues. This chain's CDR3 is CSVPRGTARYQETQYF. Here the CDR3 DNA reads TGCAGCGTTCCCCGGGGGACTGCTAGGTACCAAGAGACCCAGTACTTC.

There are a few counts of this clonotype. This chain uses TRBV12-3 or TRBV12-4 with TRBJ2-1; D is uncertain. The CDR3 runs 14 residues. Trimming removed 3 bases from V and 3 bases from J, with 9 bases in between. The CDR3 region is CASSLKGLYNEQFF. For the CDR3, the DNA is TGTGCCAGCAGTTTGAAGGGCCTCTACAATGAGCAGTTCTTC.

This clonotype was picked up many times. The chain is built from TRBV10-3 and TRBJ2-7, with a weak D call TRBD1 (5 bases). The CDR3 extends over 14 amino acids. V lost 3 bases to trimming and J lost 3 bases, with 12 bases between them. Per the germline V gene, CDR1 is ENHRY and CDR2 is SYGVKD. This chain's CDR3 is CAISEGQGIYEQYF. CDR3 DNA: TGTGCCATCAGTGAAGGGCAGGGAATCTACGAGCAGTACTTC.

This clonotype was counted only a few times. The chain links TRBV7-9 to TRBJ2-5; the match to TRBD2 covers 7 bases. The CDR3 consists of 15 residues. With V trimmed by 7 bases and J by 1 base, 9 bases remained unmatched. The germline V gene encodes CDR1 SEHNR and CDR2 FQNEAQ (reference sequence). In DNA form, the CDR3 reads TGTGCCAGCACCCCCGCGCTAGCGGTCCAAGAGACCCAGTACTTC. Translating it yields CASTPALAVQETQYF.

CDR3 nucleotide sequence: TGTGCCTGGAGTGTACTAGGCGGGAGAAACCCCCACGAGCAGTACTTC. This sequence encodes CAWSVLGGRNPHEQYF. V gene TRBV30 combines with J gene TRBJ2-7; 7 nucleotides agree with TRBD2. The CDR3 contains 16 residues. Germline V gene lookup returns CDR1 GTSNPN and CDR2 SVGIG (reference sequence). Trimming cost V 0 bases and J 5 bases; bases outside gene matches: 13.

In this sample, this clonotype turned up a few times. The V gene is TRBV5-4, the J gene TRBJ2-1; perhaps TRBD2 as D (6 bases). V lost 0 bases, J lost 6 bases, and 25 bases lay in between. Germline lookup yields CDR1 SGHNT and CDR2 YYREEE (reference sequence). CDR3 length: 19 amino acids. DNA of the CDR3: TGTGCCAGCAGCTTGGCCCCCTCTTTTGGGGGGTGGAGTTCCAATGAGCAGTTCTTC. As protein: CASSLAPSFGGWSSNEQFF.

This clonotype was counted many times. The V and J genes are TRBV11-2 and TRBJ2-3, with 7 bases lining up with TRBD1. CDR1 and CDR2 from the germline V gene are SGHAT and FQNNGV. This CDR3 is built from 15 residues. The V segment lost 0 bases and the J segment 4 bases; nucleotides outside the gene matches: 4. The chain's CDR3 is CASSLDAQGADTQYF. The CDR3 DNA is TGTGCCAGCAGCTTAGATGCCCAGGGGGCAGATACGCAGTATTTT.

The rearrangement joins TRBV6-1 to TRBJ2-7; 11 nucleotides line up with TRBD2. The V segment lost 5 bases and the J segment 3 bases; nucleotides outside the gene matches: 9. This CDR3 comprises 16 residues. Germline assignment: CDR1 MNHNS and CDR2 SASEGT. The DNA for the CDR3 is TGTGCCAGCAGTACCACTACTAGCGGGAGCTACTACGAGCAGTACTTC. It translates to CASSTTTSGSYYEQYF.

V gene TRBV18 combines with J gene TRBJ2-5, with D possibly being TRBD1 (6 bases). V lost 9 bases, J lost 3 bases, and 14 bases lay in between. The germline gives CDR1 KGHSH, CDR2 LQKENI. CDR3 length equals 13 residues. CDR3 sequence (DNA): TGTGCCAGTTTCTGGGGGCAAGAAGAGACCCAGTACTTC. Protein: CASFWGQEETQYF.

The chain has TRBV18 and TRBJ2-7; D unclear. Trimming removed 0 bases at V and 5 bases at J, with 8 bases between. There are 13 residues in the CDR3. The germline gives CDR1 KGHSH, CDR2 LQKENI. CDR3 in amino acids: CASSPPVEDEQYF. The DNA for the CDR3 is TGTGCCAGCTCACCACCGGTAGAGGACGAGCAGTACTTC.

The rearrangement links TRBV12-3 or TRBV12-4 to TRBJ2-1, with D perhaps matching TRBD2 (5 bases). V was cut by 5 bases and J by 5 bases, with 13 bases left in between. There are 14 residues in the CDR3. The CDR3 loop reads CASSPGNPDNEQFF. The CDR3 bases are TGTGCCAGCAGTCCCGGGAACCCCGACAATGAGCAGTTCTTC.

There are a few counts of this clonotype. CDR3 sequence: CSVENRGSPNYGYTF. CDR3 sequence (DNA): TGCAGCGTTGAGAACAGGGGATCCCCCAACTATGGCTACACCTTC. The J gene is TRBJ1-2, the V gene TRBV29-1; 7 bases align to TRBD1. The trim removed 3 bases at V and 2 bases at J, leaving 9 bases unmatched. Germline assignment: CDR1 SQVTM and CDR2 ANQGSEA. The length of the CDR3 is 15 residues.

The sample holds a few counts of this clonotype. This chain links TRBV11-1 with TRBJ2-1, with D perhaps given as TRBD1 or TRBD2 (5 bases each). V was cut by 0 bases and J by 5 bases, with 20 bases left in between. CDR3 size: 18 residues. Per the germline V gene, CDR1 is SGHAT and CDR2 is FQDESV (reference sequence). CDR3 coding DNA: TGTGCCAGCAGCTTAGCGGATATCCGAGGGACGGCCAACAATGAGCAGTTCTTC. Translated, it gives CASSLADIRGTANNEQFF.